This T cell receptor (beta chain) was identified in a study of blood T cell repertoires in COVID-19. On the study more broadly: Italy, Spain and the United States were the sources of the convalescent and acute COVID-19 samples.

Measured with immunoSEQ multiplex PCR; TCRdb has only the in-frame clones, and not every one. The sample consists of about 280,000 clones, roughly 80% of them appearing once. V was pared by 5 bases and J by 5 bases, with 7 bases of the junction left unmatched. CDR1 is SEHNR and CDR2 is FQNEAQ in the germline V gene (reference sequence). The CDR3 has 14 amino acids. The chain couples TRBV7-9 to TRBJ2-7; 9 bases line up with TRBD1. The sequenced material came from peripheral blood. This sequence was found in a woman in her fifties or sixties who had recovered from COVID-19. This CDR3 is CASSTGTGNNEQYF. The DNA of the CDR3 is TGTGCCAGCAGCACCGGGACAGGGAACAACGAGCAGTACTTC. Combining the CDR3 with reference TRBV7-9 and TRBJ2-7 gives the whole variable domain DTGVSQNPRHKITKRGQNVTFRCDPISEHNRLYWYRQTLGQGPEFLTYFQNEAQLEKSRLLSDRFSAERPKGSFSTLEIQRTEQGDSAMYLCASSTGTGNNEQYFGPGTRLTVT.